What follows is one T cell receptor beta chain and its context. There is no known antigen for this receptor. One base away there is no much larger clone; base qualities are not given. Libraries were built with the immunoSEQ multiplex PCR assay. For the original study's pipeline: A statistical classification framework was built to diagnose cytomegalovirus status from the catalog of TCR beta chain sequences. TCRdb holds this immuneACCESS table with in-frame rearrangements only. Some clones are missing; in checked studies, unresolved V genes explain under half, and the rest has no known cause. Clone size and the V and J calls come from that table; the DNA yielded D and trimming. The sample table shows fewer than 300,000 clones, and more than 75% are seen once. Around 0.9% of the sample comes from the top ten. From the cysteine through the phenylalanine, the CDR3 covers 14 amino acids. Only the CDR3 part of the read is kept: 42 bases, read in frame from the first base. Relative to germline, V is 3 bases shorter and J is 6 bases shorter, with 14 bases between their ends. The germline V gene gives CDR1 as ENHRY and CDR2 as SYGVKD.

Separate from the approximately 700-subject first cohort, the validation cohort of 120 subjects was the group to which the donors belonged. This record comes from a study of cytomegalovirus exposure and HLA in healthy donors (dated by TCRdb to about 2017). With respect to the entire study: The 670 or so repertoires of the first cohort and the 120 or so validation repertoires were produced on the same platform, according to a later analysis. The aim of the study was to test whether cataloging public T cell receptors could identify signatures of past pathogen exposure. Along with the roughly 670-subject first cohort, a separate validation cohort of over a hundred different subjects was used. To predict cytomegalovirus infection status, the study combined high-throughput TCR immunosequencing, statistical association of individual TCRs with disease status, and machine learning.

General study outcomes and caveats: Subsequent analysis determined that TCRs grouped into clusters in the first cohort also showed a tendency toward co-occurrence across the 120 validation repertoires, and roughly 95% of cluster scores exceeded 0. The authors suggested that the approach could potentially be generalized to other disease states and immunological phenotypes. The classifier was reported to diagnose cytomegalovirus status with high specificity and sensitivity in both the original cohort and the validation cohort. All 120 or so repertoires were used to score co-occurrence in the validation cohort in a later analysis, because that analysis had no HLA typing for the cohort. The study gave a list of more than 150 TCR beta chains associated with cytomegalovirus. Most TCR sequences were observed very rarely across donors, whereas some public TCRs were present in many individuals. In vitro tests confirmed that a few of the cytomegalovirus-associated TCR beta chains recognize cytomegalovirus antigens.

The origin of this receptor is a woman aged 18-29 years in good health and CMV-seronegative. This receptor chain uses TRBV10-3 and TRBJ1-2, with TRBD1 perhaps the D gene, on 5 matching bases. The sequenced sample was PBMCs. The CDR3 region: CAISDLQVFHGYTF. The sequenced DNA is TGTGCCATCAGTGACCTACAGGTATTTCATGGCTACACCTTC.